This T cell receptor beta chain came from a study of tumor-infiltrating lymphocytes in oesophageal squamous cell carcinoma. This clonotype was detected many times. Germline is not matched at one junction end, which may reflect a read error. In TCRdb, the PCR reads were re-called with MiXCR into one record per CDR3 protein. The repertoire includes over 3,500 distinct CDR3 sequences, more than 13% of them detected once, and roughly a fifth sits in the top ten. The CDR3 sequence is 14 residues long. This receptor was identified in a male donor with esophageal squamous cell carcinoma. Sample: esophageal tumor tissue. The rearrangement joins TRBV12-3 or TRBV12-4 to TRBJ2-7, with D tentatively TRBD1 or TRBD2 (5 bases each). The CDR3 protein is CASTSGPPNSPLHF. CDR3 bases: TGTGCCAGCACCTCGGGACCGCCGAATTCACCCCTCCACTTC.